This T cell receptor (beta chain) was sequenced during a study of monozygotic twins with inflammatory bowel disease. General study results and limits: Heterogeneous immunosuppressive treatment regimens may have introduced variability into patient repertoires. No single strong signal or clonotype associated with IBD was supported.

From its re-call of the 5' RACE reads, TCRdb lists each CDR3 protein once, without DNA. This table lists nearly 450,000 distinct CDR3 sequences. With respect to this clonotype: Its antigen is still unknown.

CDR1 is SQVTM and CDR2 is ANQGSEA in the germline V gene. This CDR3 region has 13 residues. The sample was blood. The chain uses TRBV29-1 and TRBJ1-3. The TCR was taken from a human donor with ulcerative colitis or Crohn's disease, or a healthy co-twin of an affected twin (not recorded which). This chain's CDR3 is CSVALETGDTIYF.